This T cell receptor beta chain was found in a study of blood T cell repertoires in COVID-19. The germline V gene has CDR1 KGHDR and CDR2 SFDVKD. V was trimmed by 7 bases and J by 5 bases, leaving 14 bases between them. The CDR3 has 14 amino acids. In the original processing: Reference gene primer amplification gave estimated nucleated cell counts. Repertoires were generated with immunoSEQ multiplex PCR, while TCRdb's copy carries only in-frame clones and drops some. D and trimming were read from the DNA, whereas the V and J calls and clone size are those reported in that table. The sample holds a few hundred thousand clones, about 91% seen once. The Seattle patients, enrolled during active infection, were followed longitudinally.

The sample comprised peripheral blood. The receptor was isolated from a person between 18 and 35 years old with COVID-19, enrolled during active disease. This chain uses TRBV24-1 with TRBJ2-1, with D tentatively TRBD1 (6 bases). CDR3 nucleotide sequence: TGTGCCACCAGAACAGGGCTGGGTGACAATGAGCAGTTCTTC. Protein product: CATRTGLGDNEQFF.